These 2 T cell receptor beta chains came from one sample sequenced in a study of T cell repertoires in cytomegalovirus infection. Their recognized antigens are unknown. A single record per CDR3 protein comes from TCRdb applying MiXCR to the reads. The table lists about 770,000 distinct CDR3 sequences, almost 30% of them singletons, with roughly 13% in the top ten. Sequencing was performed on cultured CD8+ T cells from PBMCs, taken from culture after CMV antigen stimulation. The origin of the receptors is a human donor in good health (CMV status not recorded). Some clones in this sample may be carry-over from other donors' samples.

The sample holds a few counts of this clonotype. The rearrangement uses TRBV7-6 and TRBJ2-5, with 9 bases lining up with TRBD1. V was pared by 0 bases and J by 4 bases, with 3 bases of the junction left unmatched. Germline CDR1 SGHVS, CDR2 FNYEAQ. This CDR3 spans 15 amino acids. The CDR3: CASSLAGTGRETQYF. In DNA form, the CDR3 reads TGTGCCAGCAGCTTAGCCGGGACAGGGCGAGAGACCCAGTACTTC.

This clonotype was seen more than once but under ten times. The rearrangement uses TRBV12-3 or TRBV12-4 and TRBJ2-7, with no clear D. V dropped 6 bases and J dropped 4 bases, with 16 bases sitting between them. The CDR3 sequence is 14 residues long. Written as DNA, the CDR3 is TGTGCCAGCAGCCGTCCCATCGCCCCTTACGAGCAGTACTTC. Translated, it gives CASSRPIAPYEQYF.